These T cell receptor beta chains were read from a single sample in a study of PD-L1 blockade in urothelial cancer. Clones were read by immunoSEQ multiplex PCR, and TCRdb kept only the in-frame ones, dropping some. The sample yields 35,000 to 45,000 clones, about 83% seen once. The starting material was PBMCs, obtained around atezolizumab (anti-PD-L1) treatment. These receptors were obtained from a man aged 55-75 years with urothelial cancer. CDR3s leave out the opening cysteine and the closing phenylalanine or tryptophan. The D gene is left open where the match is weak. Expanded clones are given a class, and other clones once, few, many or no size at all.

v_call: TRBV6-1
d_call: TRBD1
clone_size: few
cdr3_aa: ASTEGTASTDTQY

v_call: TRBV27
d_call: TRBD1
clone_size: once
cdr3_aa: ASSLTGTNTEAF

v_call: TRBV7-2
d_call: .
clone_size: .
cdr3_aa: ASSLGSGQETQY

v_call: TRBV5-1
d_call: .
clone_size: .
cdr3_aa: ASSWTISQGSEQY

v_call: TRBV28
d_call: .
clone_size: .
cdr3_aa: ASSYRGPVEQY

v_call: TRBV9
d_call: TRBD2
clone_size: .
cdr3_aa: ASSVRLAGESPNNEQF

v_call: TRBV4-3
d_call: TRBD2
clone_size: once
cdr3_aa: ASSQVPSGSEQF

v_call: TRBV2
d_call: .
clone_size: .
cdr3_aa: ASRNPGSGNTIY

v_call: TRBV6-1
d_call: .
clone_size: medium-sized
cdr3_aa: ASTIIRSLSYEQY

v_call: TRBV6-6
d_call: .
clone_size: .
cdr3_aa: ASSYGRGSNQPQH

v_call: TRBV7-6
d_call: TRBD1
clone_size: .
cdr3_aa: ASSFEGASYNEQF

v_call: TRBV2
d_call: .
clone_size: .
cdr3_aa: ASSAQGGSEPQH

v_call: TRBV7-9
d_call: .
clone_size: .
cdr3_aa: ASSLRQNQPQH

v_call: TRBV29-1
d_call: TRBD1
clone_size: .
cdr3_aa: SAKRGLETEAF

v_call: TRBV6-5
d_call: TRBD1
clone_size: once
cdr3_aa: ASSYRTGGLNTEAF

v_call: TRBV28
d_call: .
clone_size: .
cdr3_aa: ASRGTGRNYGYT

v_call: TRBV4-3
d_call: .
clone_size: once
cdr3_aa: ASSQESDGLRIHEQY

v_call: TRBV27
d_call: TRBD2
clone_size: .
cdr3_aa: ASSLRGSGADTQY

v_call: TRBV28
d_call: .
clone_size: .
cdr3_aa: ASNVGGYGYT

v_call: TRBV2
d_call: TRBD1
clone_size: few
cdr3_aa: ASRARTGGNSPLH

v_call: TRBV7-9
d_call: TRBD1
clone_size: .
cdr3_aa: ASSAGQGAYEQY

v_call: TRBV18
d_call: .
clone_size: .
cdr3_aa: ASSPGPDTQY

v_call: TRBV5-1
d_call: TRBD2
clone_size: .
cdr3_aa: ASSPPAGGQIEQY

v_call: TRBV27
d_call: TRBD2
clone_size: .
cdr3_aa: ASSPLAGGPVDGEQF

v_call: TRBV5-1
d_call: TRBD1
clone_size: .
cdr3_aa: ASSSDRGETQY

v_call: TRBV6-5
d_call: TRBD1
clone_size: .
cdr3_aa: ASSLLGTGYGYT

v_call: TRBV27
d_call: TRBD2
clone_size: .
cdr3_aa: ASSLGGAGGTTNTQY

v_call: TRBV2
d_call: TRBD1
clone_size: .
cdr3_aa: ASSLQGLGNQPQH

v_call: TRBV5-1
d_call: .
clone_size: .
cdr3_aa: ASSLLGSGYGYT

v_call: TRBV30
d_call: TRBD2
clone_size: once
cdr3_aa: AWSVVLAGAHGELF

v_call: TRBV28
d_call: .
clone_size: .
cdr3_aa: ASSRRDEQF

v_call: TRBV5-1
d_call: .
clone_size: .
cdr3_aa: VSSLPAVRGEQY